The following is a T cell receptor beta chain sequence with its context. The source of the sample is a study of blood T cell repertoires in COVID-19. Study in general: Sites in the United States, Italy and Spain provided acute and convalescent COVID-19 samples. Sources were T cells, B-cell-depleted T cells, or PBMCs; the material itself was cDNA or gDNA.

The CDR3 is 17 amino acids. CDR1 is KGHDR and CDR2 is SFDVKD in the germline V gene. V was shortened by 2 bases and J by 1 base, with 16 bases between the two germline ends. As processed by the authors: Amplification of reference gene primers provided the estimated nucleated cell counts. Profiling relied on immunoSEQ multiplex PCR, and the TCRdb table lists in-frame clones only, not all of them. V and J calls and clone size follow that table, whereas D and trimming were derived from the DNA. The table records a few hundred thousand clones, around 84% of them present only once. The rearrangement links TRBV24-1 to TRBJ1-1; D might be TRBD1 (6 bases). Material: peripheral blood. This sequence originates from an older woman with active or convalescent COVID-19. The CDR3 nucleotides read TGTGCCACCAGTGATTCACAGGGCGGGAGGAGGAACACTGAAGCTTTCTTT. Protein sequence: CATSDSQGGRRNTEAFF.